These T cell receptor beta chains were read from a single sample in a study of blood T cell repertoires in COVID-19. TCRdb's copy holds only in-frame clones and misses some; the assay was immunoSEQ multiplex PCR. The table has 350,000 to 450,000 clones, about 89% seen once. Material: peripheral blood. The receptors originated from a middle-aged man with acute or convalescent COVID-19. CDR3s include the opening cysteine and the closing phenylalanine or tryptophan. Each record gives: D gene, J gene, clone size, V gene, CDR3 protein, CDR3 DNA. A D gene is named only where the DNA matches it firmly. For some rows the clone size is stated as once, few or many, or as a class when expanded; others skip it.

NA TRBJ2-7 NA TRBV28 CASSLFSGAYEQYF TGTGCCAGCAGTTTATTTTCCGGGGCCTACGAGCAGTACTTC
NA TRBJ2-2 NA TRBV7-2 CASSLDQRARGELFF TGTGCCAGCAGCTTAGACCAGAGGGCGAGAGGGGAGCTGTTTTTT
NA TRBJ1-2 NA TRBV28 CASSESHGGGYTF TGTGCCAGCAGTGAATCGCACGGGGGTGGCTACACCTTC
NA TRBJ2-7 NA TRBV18 CASSPYREGGSYEQYF TGTGCCAGCTCACCCTACAGGGAGGGAGGTTCCTACGAGCAGTACTTC
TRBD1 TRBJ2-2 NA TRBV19 CASSIMRTGNTGELFF TGTGCCAGTAGTATTATGAGGACAGGGAACACCGGGGAGCTGTTTTTT
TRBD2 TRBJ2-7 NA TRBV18 CASSTSGTASYEQYF TGTGCCAGCTCCACCAGCGGGACGGCGTCCTACGAGCAGTACTTC
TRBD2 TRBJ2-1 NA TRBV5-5 CASSLAAGEYNEQFF TGTGCCAGCAGCTTGGCAGCGGGAGAGTACAATGAGCAGTTCTTC
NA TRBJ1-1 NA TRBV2 CASKRRLNTEAFF TGTGCCAGCAAGCGCAGATTGAACACTGAAGCTTTCTTT
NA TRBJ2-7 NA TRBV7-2 CASSFPAWGVNREQYF TGTGCCAGCAGCTTCCCAGCGTGGGGGGTGAATCGTGAGCAGTACTTC
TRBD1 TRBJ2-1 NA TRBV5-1 CASSPPSGTGRFNEQFF TGCGCCAGCAGCCCCCCTTCCGGGACAGGCCGATTCAATGAGCAGTTCTTC
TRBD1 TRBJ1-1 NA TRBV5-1 CASSRGQVVTEAFF TGCGCCAGCAGCAGAGGACAGGTCGTCACTGAAGCTTTCTTT
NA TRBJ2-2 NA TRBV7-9 CASSSRDWANTGELFF TGTGCCAGCAGCTCCCGGGACTGGGCGAACACCGGGGAGCTGTTTTTT
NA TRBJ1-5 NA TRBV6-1 CASSEWTPAGGLGLSNQPQHF TGTGCCAGCAGTGAATGGACACCGGCGGGAGGGTTGGGGCTTAGCAATCAGCCCCAGCATTTT
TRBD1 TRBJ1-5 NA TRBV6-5 CASRKGQGGNQPQHF TGTGCCAGCAGAAAGGGACAGGGAGGAAATCAGCCCCAGCATTTT
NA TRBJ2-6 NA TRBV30 CAWSFSSGANVLTF TGTGCCTGGAGTTTCTCCTCTGGGGCCAACGTCCTGACTTTC
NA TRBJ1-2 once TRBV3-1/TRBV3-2 CASSQGVGARYGYTF TGTGCCAGCAGCCAAGGCGTGGGGGCGCGCTATGGCTACACCTTC
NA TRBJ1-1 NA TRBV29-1 CSVKNGTVRGAFF TGCAGCGTAAAAAACGGTACAGTCCGGGGGGCTTTCTTT
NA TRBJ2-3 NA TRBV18 CASSPFAGPDTQYF TGTGCCAGCTCACCATTCGCAGGGCCAGATACGCAGTATTTT
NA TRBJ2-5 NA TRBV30 CAWSVGETQYF TGTGCCTGGAGTGTGGGCGAGACCCAGTACTTC
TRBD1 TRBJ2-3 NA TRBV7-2 CASSLHDRAQYF TGTGCCAGCAGCCTACACGACAGGGCGCAGTATTTT
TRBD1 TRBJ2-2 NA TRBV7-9 CASSSTGGVYTGELFF TGTGCCAGCAGCTCGACAGGGGGCGTGTACACCGGGGAGCTGTTTTTT
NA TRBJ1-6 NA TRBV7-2 CASSLRRSNSPLHF TGTGCCAGCAGCCTACGGAGGTCCAATTCACCCCTCCACTTT
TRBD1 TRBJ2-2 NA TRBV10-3 CAITTDRENTGELFF TGTGCCATCACCACAGACAGGGAGAACACCGGGGAGCTGTTTTTT
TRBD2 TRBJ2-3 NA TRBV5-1 CASSSGVAGGLSTDTQYF TGCGCCAGCAGCTCGGGGGTAGCGGGGGGCCTAAGCACAGATACGCAGTATTTT
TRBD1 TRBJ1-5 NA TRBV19 CASSRDRGNGQPQHF TGTGCCAGTAGTAGGGACAGGGGGAACGGTCAGCCCCAGCATTTT
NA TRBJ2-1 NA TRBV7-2 CASSFALESSYNEQFF TGTGCCAGCAGCTTCGCCCTAGAGAGCTCCTACAATGAGCAGTTCTTC
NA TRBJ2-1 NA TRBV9 CASSVQEASYNEQFF TGTGCCAGCAGCGTACAGGAGGCCTCCTACAATGAGCAGTTCTTC
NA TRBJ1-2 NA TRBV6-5 CASSSVDNYGYTF TGTGCCAGCAGTTCCGTAGATAACTATGGCTACACCTTC
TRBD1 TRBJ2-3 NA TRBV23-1 CASSLPRTGIGDTQYF TGCGCCAGCAGTCTCCCCAGGACAGGGATAGGAGATACGCAGTATTTT
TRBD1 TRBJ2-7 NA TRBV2 CASSDPRQGTYEQYF TGTGCCAGCAGTGATCCCCGACAGGGAACCTACGAGCAGTACTTC
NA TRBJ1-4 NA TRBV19 CASSRIGTNEKLFF TGTGCCAGTAGTCGTATCGGAACTAATGAAAAACTGTTTTTT
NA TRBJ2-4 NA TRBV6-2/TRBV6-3 CASSYALVHLAKNIQYF TGTGCCAGCAGTTACGCCCTAGTACATCTAGCCAAAAACATTCAGTACTTC
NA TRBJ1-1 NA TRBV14 CASSPGVRVNTEAFF TGTGCCAGCAGCCCAGGGGTACGGGTGAACACTGAAGCTTTCTTT
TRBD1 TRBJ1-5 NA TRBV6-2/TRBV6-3 CASSYRTQGAGFNQPQHF TGTGCCAGCAGTTACCGGACTCAGGGGGCGGGATTCAATCAGCCCCAGCATTTT
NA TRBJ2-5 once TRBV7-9 CASSSEETQYF TGTGCCAGCAGCTCAGAAGAGACCCAGTACTTC
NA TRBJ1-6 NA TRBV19 CASSTGSYNSPLHF TGTGCCAGTAGTACGGGCTCCTATAATTCACCCCTCCACTTT
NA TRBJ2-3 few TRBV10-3 CAIRLALTDTQYF TGTGCCATCCGGCTAGCGCTTACAGATACGCAGTATTTT
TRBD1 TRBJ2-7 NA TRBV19 CASSLQDRGYEQYF TGTGCCAGTAGTTTACAAGACAGGGGGTACGAGCAGTACTTC
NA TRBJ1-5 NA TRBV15 CATSRVRGNQPQHF TGTGCCACCAGCAGAGTACGGGGCAATCAGCCCCAGCATTTT
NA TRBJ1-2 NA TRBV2 CASSTTAYYGYTF TGTGCCAGCAGTACGACAGCGTACTATGGCTACACCTTC
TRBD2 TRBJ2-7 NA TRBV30 CALIAGGSYEQYF TGTGCCTTGATAGCGGGAGGATCCTACGAGCAGTACTTC
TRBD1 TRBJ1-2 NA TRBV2 CASTGGDRAYGYTF TGTGCCAGCACCGGGGGTGACAGGGCCTATGGCTACACCTTC
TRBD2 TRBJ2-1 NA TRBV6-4 CASSDGGGSSYNEQFF TGTGCCAGCAGTGACGGCGGGGGGAGCTCCTACAATGAGCAGTTCTTC
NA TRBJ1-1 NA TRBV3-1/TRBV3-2 CASSPDEVNTEAFF TGTGCCAGCAGCCCTGACGAGGTGAACACTGAAGCTTTCTTT
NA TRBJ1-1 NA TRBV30 CACQPTGKQAFF TGTGCCTGCCAACCGACAGGAAAACAAGCTTTCTTT
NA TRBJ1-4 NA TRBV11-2 CASRPPGEEEKLFF TGTGCCAGCAGGCCGCCCGGGGAGGAAGAAAAACTGTTTTTT
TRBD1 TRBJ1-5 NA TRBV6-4 CATHDRDPQGNQPQHF TGTGCCACCCATGACAGGGACCCACAGGGCAATCAGCCCCAGCATTTT
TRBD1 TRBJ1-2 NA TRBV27 CASSLSSQGVIGYTF TGTGCCAGCAGTTTATCGAGTCAGGGGGTGATTGGCTACACCTTC
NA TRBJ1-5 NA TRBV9 CASSVGGTNQPQHF TGTGCCAGCAGCGTAGGGGGGACTAATCAGCCCCAGCATTTT
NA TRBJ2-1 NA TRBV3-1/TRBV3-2 CASSQGPGAYNEQFF TGTGCCAGCAGCCAAGGGCCAGGGGCCTACAATGAGCAGTTCTTC
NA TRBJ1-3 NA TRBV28 CASSPPYRSGNTIYF TGTGCCAGCAGCCCACCCTACCGCTCTGGAAACACCATATATTTT
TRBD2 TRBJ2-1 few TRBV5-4 CASSLSGGAWEEQFF TGTGCCAGCAGCCTGAGCGGGGGGGCCTGGGAAGAGCAGTTCTTC
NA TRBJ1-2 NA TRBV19 CASVRGGSGYTF TGTGCCAGTGTCCGCGGAGGGAGCGGCTACACCTTC
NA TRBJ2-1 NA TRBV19 CASRPQETYNEQFF TGTGCCAGTAGGCCACAGGAGACCTACAATGAGCAGTTCTTC
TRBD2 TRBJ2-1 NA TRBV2 CASSPTSGGANEQFF TGTGCCAGCAGCCCGACTAGCGGGGGGGCAAATGAGCAGTTCTTC
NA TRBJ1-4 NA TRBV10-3 CAISESLGREGLKLFF TGTGCCATCAGTGAGTCGCTGGGCAGGGAAGGTTTAAAACTGTTTTTT
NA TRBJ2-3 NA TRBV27 CASSLSEGRTQYF TGTGCCAGCAGTTTATCGGAGGGCCGAACGCAGTATTTT
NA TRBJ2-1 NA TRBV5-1 CASSLNGDNEQFF TGCGCCAGCAGCTTGAACGGTGACAATGAGCAGTTCTTC
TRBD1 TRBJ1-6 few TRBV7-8 CASSLTKTGELQSPLHF TGTGCCAGCAGCCTGACCAAGACAGGGGAACTACAATCACCCCTCCACTTT
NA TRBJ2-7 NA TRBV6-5 CASSYGATEIYEQYF TGTGCCAGCAGTTACGGGGCCACCGAAATCTACGAGCAGTACTTC